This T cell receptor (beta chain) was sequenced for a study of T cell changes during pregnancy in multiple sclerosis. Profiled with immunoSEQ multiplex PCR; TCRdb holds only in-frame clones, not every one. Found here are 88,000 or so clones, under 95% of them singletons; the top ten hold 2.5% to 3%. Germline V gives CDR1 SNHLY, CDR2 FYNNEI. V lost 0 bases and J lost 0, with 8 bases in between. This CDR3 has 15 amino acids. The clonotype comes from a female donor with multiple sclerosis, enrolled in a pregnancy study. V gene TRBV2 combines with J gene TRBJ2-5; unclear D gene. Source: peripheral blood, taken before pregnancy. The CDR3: CASSEARTDQETQYF. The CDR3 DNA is TGTGCCAGCAGTGAAGCGAGAACAGACCAAGAGACCCAGTACTTC.